One sample yielded the 18 T cell receptor beta chains listed below, sequenced in a study of blood T cells in healthy people across ages (dated by TCRdb to between 2014 and 2017). Library creation used 5' RACE. Sequenced using an Illumina HiSeq 2500. A second PCR of about 6 to 11 cycles was performed with a sample-barcoded 5' primer and a J-beta primer mix. TCRdb applied fastp at Q25 and MiXCR to the public reads, then kept only in-frame beta chains. Each record represents a unique CDR3 protein, reported with the most common genes and DNA among its rows. Counted in this sample were 650,000 to 1,000,000 distinct CDR3 sequences; about 45% of them appeared once. The ten largest clones capture about a sixth of the sample. The sequenced sample consisted of blood. The receptors were gathered from a man at least 80 years old in good health.

The chain combines TRBV29-1 with TRBJ2-3; 10 bases map to TRBD1. V dropped 0 bases and J dropped 3; count of bases not matched to a gene: 6. There are 16 residues in the CDR3. Per the germline V gene, CDR1 is SQVTM and CDR2 is ANQGSEA. The DNA of the CDR3 is TGCAGCGTTGAAGACCGGGACAGGGGAAGGACAGATACGCAGTATTTT. This encodes CSVEDRDRGRTDTQYF.

This clonotype was seen only a few times. The rearrangement uses TRBV28 and TRBJ2-2; either TRBD1 or TRBD2 may supply D (5 bases each). The germline CDR1 and CDR2 sequences are MDHEN and SYDVKM. V was pared by 5 bases and J by 0 bases, with 13 bases between. The CDR3 spans 16 residues. CDR3 sequence: CASSTPGTANTGELFF. CDR3 bases: TGTGCCAGCAGTACCCCCGGGACCGCGAACACCGGGGAGCTGTTTTTT.

The rearrangement joins TRBV3-1 to TRBJ2-3; D unresolved. V was shortened by 0 bases and J by 2 bases, with 6 bases between the two germline ends. This CDR3 has 14 amino acids. Germline V lookup: CDR1 LGHDT, CDR2 YNNKEL (reference sequence). For the CDR3, the DNA is TGTGCCAGCAGCCAAGATACTTACACAGATACGCAGTATTTT. Its protein product is CASSQDTYTDTQYF.

The gene calls are TRBV20-1 and TRBJ2-1, with D possibly matching TRBD2 (7 bases). This CDR3 has 16 amino acids. CDR1 is DFQATT, CDR2 SNEGSKA, per germline (reference sequence). V lost 0 bases, J lost 8 bases, and 20 bases lay in between. In DNA, the CDR3 is TGCAGTGCTAGAGAGCGCGGGGGCAGGGGCCTCGATGAGCAGTTCTTC. Its translation is CSARERGGRGLDEQFF.

The V and J genes are TRBV5-1 and TRBJ2-1; TRBD2 agrees at 13 bases. The CDR3 has 18 residues. The germline CDR1 and CDR2 sequences are SGHRS and YFSETQ. V lost 4 bases, J lost 6 bases, and 13 bases stayed unmatched. CDR3 in amino acids: CASSLRLAGGISGNEQFF. The CDR3, as DNA: TGCGCCAGCAGCCTACGACTAGCGGGAGGTATAAGTGGCAATGAGCAGTTCTTC.

Ten or more counts support this clonotype. Possible read error: a much larger clone is one base away. This sequence joins TRBV29-1 and TRBJ2-5, with TRBD2 identical over 14 bases. Germline lookup yields CDR1 SQVTM and CDR2 ANQGSEA. Trimming cost V 4 bases and J 11 bases; bases outside gene matches: 12. CDR3 length equals 15 residues. The CDR3 bases are TGCAGCGTTGCCGGGACTAGCGGGAGACCTCTTGAGCAGTACTTC. It codes for CSVAGTSGRPLEQYF. Supplemented by reference TRBV29-1 and TRBJ2-5, the full variable domain reads SAVISQKPSRDICQRGTSLTIQCQVDSQVTMMFWYRQQPGQSLTLIATANQGSEATYESGFVIDKFPISRPNLTFSTLTVSNMSPEDSSIYLCSVAGTSGRPLEQYFGPGTRLLVL.

This clonotype has a handful of counts. The rearrangement uses TRBV9 and TRBJ2-7, with 15 positions matching TRBD2. The V gene's germline CDR1 is SGDLS and CDR2 YYNGEE. The CDR3 spans 16 residues. The V gene end was trimmed by 0 bases and the J gene end by 2 bases; junction bases not matched to a gene: 0. CDR3 in DNA: TGTGCCAGCAGCGTAGGGACTAGCGGGAGGGCCTACGAGCAGTACTTC. This sequence encodes CASSVGTSGRAYEQYF.

The V and J genes are TRBV7-8 and TRBJ1-2; TRBD1 aligns across 8 bases. Trimming took 5 bases from V and 1 from J; bases not matched to a gene: 6. The V gene's germline CDR1 is SGHVS and CDR2 FQNEAQ. The CDR3 is 15 amino acids. The CDR3: CASSKDRALNYGYTF. CDR3 DNA sequence: TGTGCCAGCAGCAAGGACAGGGCCCTTAACTATGGCTACACCTTC.

This clonotype has only one observation. The genes are TRBV20-1 and TRBJ2-3; D unclear. The CDR3 totals 15 residues. From germline, CDR1 is DFQATT and CDR2 SNEGSKA (reference sequence). V lost 3 bases and J 0 bases, leaving 13 bases between the germline ends. CDR3 residues: CSASSPITSTDTQYF. In nucleotides, the CDR3 is TGCAGTGCTAGCTCCCCGATAACTAGCACAGATACGCAGTATTTT.

Details on this clonotype: This may stem from a read error, because a much larger clone lies one nucleotide away. The J gene is TRBJ2-3, the V gene TRBV12-3 or TRBV12-4; tentatively, D is TRBD2 (6 bases). The ends were cut back, 4 bases at V and 4 bases at J, with 9 bases in the middle. The CDR3 spans 13 residues. The CDR3 loop is CASSWVAADTQYF. DNA of the CDR3: TGTGCCAGCAGTTGGGTAGCGGCAGATACGCAGTATTTT.

The chain links TRBV20-1 to TRBJ2-7; 10 positions match TRBD2. Trimming removed 3 bases from V and 5 bases from J; junction bases left unmatched: 13. The germline gives CDR1 DFQATT, CDR2 SNEGSKA (reference sequence). CDR3 length: 16 amino acids. CDR3 sequence (DNA): TGCAGTGCTAGGTATCTGCCTAGCGGGAGAAAAAACGAGCAGTACTTC. As protein: CSARYLPSGRKNEQYF.

The chain combines TRBV28 with TRBJ2-1, with D perhaps matching TRBD1 (6 bases). This CDR3 has 13 amino acids. Trimming left V 6 bases short and J 4 bases short, with 10 bases between. The germline CDR1 and CDR2 sequences are MDHEN and SYDVKM. The CDR3 nucleotides are TGTGCCAGCAGGGCACAGGGTTACAATGAGCAGTTCTTC. Protein: CASRAQGYNEQFF.

The chain employs TRBV2 and TRBJ2-2; D is uncertain. The CDR3 covers 15 residues. Deletions cut 1 base from V and 7 bases from J, with 13 bases between. Looked up from germline, CDR1 is SNHLY and CDR2 is FYNNEI. DNA of the CDR3: TGTGCCAGCAGTGAAGTTGGCGGCGCGGTCGGGGAGCTGTTTTTT. This sequence encodes CASSEVGGAVGELFF.

This clonotype has only a few counts. The rearrangement joins TRBV11-3 to TRBJ2-3; D perhaps matches TRBD1 (6 bases). The CDR3 runs to 15 residues. The V and J ends lost 5 bases and 2 bases respectively, with 14 bases between them. Germline V CDR1 and CDR2: SGHNT, YENEEA. CDR3 amino acids: CASSRRWDTTDTQYF. The CDR3 bases are TGTGCCAGCAGCCGGCGATGGGACACCACAGATACGCAGTATTTT.

This clonotype was seen a handful of times. The chain links TRBV30 to TRBJ2-4; tentative D call: TRBD2 (5 bases). Gene TRBJ2-5 matches the end of the DNA better, so the J call may be wrong. This CDR3 region has 13 residues. Germline lookup yields CDR1 GTSNPN and CDR2 SVGIG (reference sequence). CDR3: CAWSLGGRETQYF. Here the CDR3 DNA reads TGTGCCTGGAGTTTGGGCGGGCGCGAGACCCAGTACTTC.

The chain couples TRBV6-2 or TRBV6-3 to TRBJ2-5; TRBD2 matches at 13 bases. CDR3 length: 14 amino acids. Germline V lookup: CDR1 MNHEY, CDR2 SVGEGT. V was clipped by 6 bases and J by 13 bases; unmatched bases: 11. The CDR3 DNA sequence: TGTGCCAGCAGGGGACTAGCGGGAATGGCCGAGCGGTACTTC. This translates into CASRGLAGMAERYF.

The chain recombines TRBV4-2 with TRBJ2-5; D is perhaps TRBD1 (6 bases). CDR1 and CDR2 from the germline V gene are LGHNA and YNFKEQ. V gave up 2 bases and J gave up 11 bases, with 18 bases separating them. The CDR3 covers 14 residues. The CDR3 loop reads CASSQLLTGFEQYF. The CDR3 region has the DNA TGTGCCAGCAGCCAACTCTTAACAGGGTTTGAGCAGTACTTC.

This clonotype was counted only a few times. The chain has TRBV3-1 and TRBJ2-3; 8 nucleotides align to TRBD2. This CDR3 has 13 amino acids. Losses at the gene ends were 0 bases for V and 9 bases for J; bases not matched to a gene: 2. CDR1 is LGHDT and CDR2 is YNNKEL in the germline V gene (reference sequence). CDR3 DNA: TGTGCCAGCAGCCAAGAGGCTAGCGGGACGCAGTATTTT. It codes for CASSQEASGTQYF.